The next 32 T cell receptor beta chains were all read from a single sample in a study of blood T cell repertoires in COVID-19 (dated by TCRdb to 2018 to 2021). The library relied on the immunoSEQ multiplex PCR assay. TCRdb provides this immuneACCESS table in a form limited to in-frame rearrangements. Some clones are lacking; in checked studies, under half of them reflect an unresolved V gene, and why the rest are absent is not known. Across this sample there are around 180,000 clones, with around 89% seen only once. About 26% of the sample belongs to the ten largest clones. Input material: peripheral blood. The receptors stem from a man aged 55 to 70 with acute or convalescent COVID-19.

J is TRBJ1-6 and V is TRBV19, with 7 bases aligning to TRBD1. Germline V gene lookup returns CDR1 LNHDA and CDR2 SQIVND (reference sequence). V dropped 1 base and J dropped 8; count of bases not matched to a gene: 2. CDR3 size: 14 residues. The CDR3 region has the DNA TGTGCCAGTAGTATAGGACAGGGCCATTCACCCCTCCACTTT. Translated, it gives CASSIGQGHSPLHF.

This CDR3 is CASSLFPGQGNGYTF. CDR3 bases: TGTGCCAGCAGCCTCTTCCCGGGACAGGGAAATGGCTACACCTTC. The V call is TRBV5-6, the J call TRBJ1-2; the match to TRBD1 covers 9 bases. Germline V lookup: CDR1 SGHDT, CDR2 YYEEEE. The CDR3 contains 15 residues. J was trimmed by 6 bases and V by 4 bases; bases with no gene match: 10.

The genes are TRBV4-2 and TRBJ1-2; 9 bases fit TRBD1. The junction had 7 bases not matched to a gene; V was cut back by 3 bases and J by 8 bases. Per the germline V gene, CDR1 is LGHNA and CDR2 is YNFKEQ. There are 14 residues in the CDR3. The CDR3 reads CASSHLQGAWGYTF. DNA of the CDR3: TGTGCCAGCAGCCACCTACAGGGGGCTTGGGGCTACACCTTC.

The chain has TRBV24-1 and TRBJ2-5, with a tentative D call TRBD2 (7 bases). V shed 8 bases and J shed 1 base, with 10 bases lying between them. The CDR3 totals 13 residues. Germline assignment: CDR1 KGHDR and CDR2 SFDVKD. CDR3 DNA: TGTGCCACCAACGGGGGGCTCCAAGAGACCCAGTACTTC. This gives the protein CATNGGLQETQYF.

The CDR3: CASSPGQGTEAFF. In DNA, the CDR3 is TGTGCCAGCAGCCCGGGACAGGGAACTGAAGCTTTCTTT. The chain recombines TRBV12-3 or TRBV12-4 with TRBJ1-1, with 9 bases fitting TRBD1. Trimming removed 6 bases from V and 5 bases from J; junction bases left unmatched: 4. The CDR3 is 13 amino acids.

V usage is TRBV18 and J usage is TRBJ2-1; 7 bases match TRBD2. Germline CDR1 is KGHSH and CDR2 is LQKENI. The CDR3 covers 15 residues. J lost 0 bases, V lost 3 bases, and 2 bases had no gene match. Written as DNA, the CDR3 is TGTGCCAGCTCACCCGCGGGGGACTCCTACAATGAGCAGTTCTTC. Protein product: CASSPAGDSYNEQFF.

J is TRBJ1-2 and V is TRBV14, with TRBD1 matching over 8 bases. Per germline, CDR1 SGHDN and CDR2 FVKESK. Trimming removed 4 bases from V and 5 bases from J; junction bases left unmatched: 9. CDR3 length: 15 amino acids. CDR3 in DNA: TGTGCCAGCAGCCCTCCCGACAGACAGGGGTATGGCTACACCTTC. Protein product: CASSPPDRQGYGYTF.

J is TRBJ1-2 and V is TRBV27; the D is unclear. The CDR3 sequence is 14 residues long. Trimming took off 4 bases at V and 2 bases at J, with 11 bases between the two ends. The germline V gene encodes CDR1 MNHEY and CDR2 SMNVEV (reference sequence). The CDR3 region is CASSSPSRNYGYTF. CDR3 in DNA: TGTGCCAGCAGTTCCCCCTCCCGGAACTATGGCTACACCTTC.

The V call is TRBV2, the J call TRBJ1-5; 9 nucleotides line up with TRBD1. Germline V gives CDR1 SNHLY, CDR2 FYNNEI. V was clipped by 4 bases and J by 0 bases; unmatched bases: 7. This CDR3 has 17 residues. CDR3 in DNA: TGTGCCAGCAGTGGACAGGGGGTGTTTAATAGCAATCAGCCCCAGCATTTT. Its protein is CASSGQGVFNSNQPQHF.

The rearrangement joins TRBV6-2 or TRBV6-3 to TRBJ1-5; 8 bases match TRBD1. J was trimmed by 7 bases and V by 4 bases; bases with no gene match: 9. The CDR3 runs to 15 residues. Germline CDR1 and CDR2: MNHEY and SVGEGT. In DNA form, the CDR3 reads TGTGCCAGCAGTTCCGCTGACAGGGGTAGACAGCCCCAGCATTTT. Encoded protein: CASSSADRGRQPQHF.

There are many counts of this clone. The genes are TRBV7-3 and TRBJ2-1; 7 bases fit TRBD1. The ends lost 1 base at V and 0 bases at J; junction bases unmatched: 3. CDR3 length: 16 amino acids. Germline CDR1 SGHTA, CDR2 FQGTGA. CDR3 loop: CASSLNSGGSYNEQFF. In DNA form, the CDR3 reads TGTGCCAGCAGCTTAAACTCAGGGGGCTCCTACAATGAGCAGTTCTTC.

This chain joins TRBV24-1 and TRBJ2-5; TRBD1 agrees at 9 bases. Trimming cost V 4 bases and J 4 bases; bases outside gene matches: 3. CDR3 size: 14 residues. CDR1 is KGHDR and CDR2 is SFDVKD in the germline V gene. Here the CDR3 reads CATSDMTGGETQYF. The CDR3 DNA reads TGTGCCACCAGTGACATGACAGGGGGAGAGACCCAGTACTTC.

For this clone: Different DNA sequences within this sample yield the same CDR3. The chain carries TRBV5-1 and TRBJ1-2; 9 nucleotides align to TRBD1. The V and J ends lost 3 bases and 1 base, in that order; junction bases with no gene match: 1. The germline V gene encodes CDR1 SGHRS and CDR2 YFSETQ. The CDR3 loop spans 14 amino acids. The CDR3 loop is CASSSGQGNYGYTF. CDR3 sequence (DNA): TGCGCCAGCAGCTCGGGACAGGGTAACTATGGCTACACCTTC.

The V call is TRBV14, the J call TRBJ2-3; TRBD1 aligns across 11 bases. The CDR3 consists of 18 residues. The germline gives CDR1 SGHDN, CDR2 FVKESK. Germline trimming cut 4 bases from V and 3 bases from J; bases unmatched to any gene: 12. CDR3 region: CASSPPGQGVHTTDTQYF. CDR3 bases: TGTGCCAGCAGCCCACCGGGACAGGGGGTGCATACGACAGATACGCAGTATTTT. Using reference TRBV14 and TRBJ2-3 for the parts outside the CDR3, the full variable domain is EAGVTQFPSHSVIEKGQTVTLRCDPISGHDNLYWYRRVMGKEIKFLLHFVKESKQDESGMPNNRFLAERTGGTYSTLKVQPAELEDSGVYFCASSPPGQGVHTTDTQYFGPGTRLTVL.

The chain uses TRBV7-2 and TRBJ2-7; D might be TRBD1 (6 bases). The CDR3 consists of 13 residues. V was cut by 0 bases and J by 4 bases, with 7 bases left in between. Germline CDR1 SGHTA, CDR2 FQGNSA. The CDR3: CASSLAGQYEQYV. For the CDR3, the DNA is TGTGCCAGCAGCTTAGCAGGACAGTACGAGCAGTACGTC.

This chain joins TRBV27 and TRBJ1-3; TRBD1 is a possible D gene (6 bases). V dropped 4 bases and J dropped 4 bases, with 8 bases sitting between them. The CDR3 is 13 residues long. Germline lookup yields CDR1 MNHEY and CDR2 SMNVEV (reference sequence). Here the CDR3 DNA reads TGTGCCAGCAGTTGGGGGCAAGGAAACACCATATATTTT. Protein product: CASSWGQGNTIYF.

The V call is TRBV5-1, the J call TRBJ2-5; 9 bases fit TRBD2. CDR1 and CDR2 from the germline V gene are SGHRS and YFSETQ. Trimming removed 0 bases from V and 2 bases from J; junction bases left unmatched: 2. The CDR3 consists of 15 residues. CDR3 nucleotide sequence: TGCGCCAGCAGCTTGGAGACTAGCGGACAAGAGACCCAGTACTTC. Translating gives CASSLETSGQETQYF.

The CDR3 nucleotides are TGTGCCTGGAGAACATCGAACACTGAAGCTTTCTTT. Protein product: CAWRTSNTEAFF. J is TRBJ1-1 and V is TRBV30; no clear D. V was shortened by 3 bases and J by 1 base, with 6 bases between the two germline ends. The CDR3 has 12 residues. Germline V CDR1 and CDR2: GTSNPN, SVGIG (reference sequence).

This clone has more than one count but fewer than ten. The genes are TRBV9 and TRBJ1-1; D gene ambiguous. Germline V CDR1 and CDR2: SGDLS, YYNGEE. The CDR3 contains 13 residues. Trimming pared 4 bases from V and 0 bases from J, leaving 7 bases between. The CDR3, as DNA: TGTGCCAGCAGCTACGGTGTGAACACTGAAGCTTTCTTT. It codes for CASSYGVNTEAFF.

The V and J genes are TRBV27 and TRBJ2-3; possibly TRBD1 for D (5 bases). The CDR3 has 17 residues. The ends were cut back, 4 bases at V and 0 bases at J, with 17 bases in the middle. Germline V gives CDR1 MNHEY, CDR2 SMNVEV (reference sequence). For the CDR3, the DNA is TGTGCCAGCAGTTCGTCTTTCTTGGGGCTGAGCACAGATACGCAGTATTTT. Residues: CASSSSFLGLSTDTQYF.

In its sample, this clone was seen a few times. The chain joins TRBV5-1 to TRBJ1-3, with TRBD1 matching 8 bases. The CDR3 contains 16 residues. With 0 bases clipped from V and 5 bases from J, the junction kept 7 bases outside the gene matches. Germline CDR1 SGHRS, CDR2 YFSETQ. The CDR3 region is CASSLDPDRVRNTIYF. CDR3 in DNA: TGCGCCAGCAGCTTGGACCCGGACAGGGTACGAAACACCATATATTTT. Using reference TRBV5-1 and TRBJ1-3 for the parts outside the CDR3, the full variable domain is KAGVTQTPRYLIKTRGQQVTLSCSPISGHRSVSWYQQTPGQGLQFLFEYFSETQRNKGNFPGRFSGRQFSNSRSEMNVSTLELGDSALYLCASSLDPDRVRNTIYFGEGSWLTVV.

The J gene is TRBJ1-2, the V gene TRBV18, with TRBD1 identical over 8 bases. The CDR3 is 14 residues long. Germline CDR1 KGHSH, CDR2 LQKENI. V was clipped by 6 bases and J by 6 bases; unmatched bases: 9. This chain's CDR3 is CASSLGQALNGYTF. CDR3 DNA: TGTGCCAGCTCCCTGGGACAGGCATTGAATGGCTACACCTTC. The full variable domain, with the rest looked up from reference TRBV18 and TRBJ1-2, is NAGVMQNPRHLVRRRGQEARLRCSPMKGHSHVYWYRQLPEEGLKFMVYLQKENIIDESGMPKERFSAEFPKEGPSILRIQQVVRGDSAAYFCASSLGQALNGYTFGSGTRLTVV.

This rearrangement joins TRBV7-9 to TRBJ1-2; D gene unclear. Germline V gives CDR1 SEHNR, CDR2 FQNEAQ (reference sequence). The germline V and J ends were trimmed by 1 base and 0 bases, with 9 bases remaining between them. The CDR3 runs 15 residues. CDR3 DNA: TGTGCCAGCAGCTTAGACCAGTTCACTAACTATGGCTACACCTTC. Its translation is CASSLDQFTNYGYTF. Full variable domain (rest looked up from reference TRBV7-9 and TRBJ1-2): DTGVSQNPRHKITKRGQNVTFRCDPISEHNRLYWYRQTLGQGPEFLTYFQNEAQLEKSRLLSDRFSAERPKGSFSTLEIQRTEQGDSAMYLCASSLDQFTNYGYTFGSGTRLTVV.

This chain joins TRBV5-4 and TRBJ2-2, with TRBD2 as a possible D gene (5 bases). There are 15 residues in the CDR3. Germline values: CDR1 SGHNT, CDR2 YYREEE (reference sequence). V lost 6 bases and J 2 bases, leaving 14 bases between the germline ends. The CDR3 here is CASIVGLKNTGELFF. CDR3 sequence (DNA): TGTGCCAGCATCGTAGGACTCAAAAACACCGGGGAGCTGTTTTTT.

The chain employs TRBV3-1 (or the pseudogene TRBV3-2) and TRBJ1-4, with TRBD1 identical over 10 bases. V lost 4 bases to trimming and J lost 7 bases; unmatched junction nucleotides: 6. The CDR3 is 15 amino acids. Germline V CDR1 and CDR2: LGHDT, YNNKEL (reference sequence). The CDR3 DNA reads as TGTGCCAGCAGCCTTCGGGACAGGGGAAGTGAAAAACTGTTTTTT. It yields the protein CASSLRDRGSEKLFF.

The rearrangement uses TRBV3-1 (or the pseudogene TRBV3-2) and TRBJ2-5; D is perhaps TRBD1 (6 bases). Germline V gene sequence: CDR1 LGHDT, CDR2 YNNKEL (reference sequence). Trimming pared 4 bases from V and 1 base from J, leaving 10 bases between. This CDR3 comprises 14 residues. This CDR3 reads CASSPGQLQETQYF. The CDR3 DNA reads TGTGCCAGCAGCCCCGGACAGCTCCAAGAGACCCAGTACTTC.

The chain couples TRBV3-1 (or the pseudogene TRBV3-2) to TRBJ2-1; D unresolved. There are 11 residues in the CDR3. Germline CDR1 and CDR2: LGHDT and YNNKEL (reference sequence). Trimming removed 4 bases from V and 5 bases from J, with 3 bases in between. As DNA, the CDR3 is TGTGCCAGCAGCCTAAACAATGAGCAGTTCTTC. Translating gives CASSLNNEQFF.

This chain uses TRBV7-9 with TRBJ1-1; a weak D match, TRBD1 (6 bases). Trimming took 4 bases from V and 1 from J, leaving 13 bases between them. CDR1 and CDR2 (germline): SEHNR, FQNEAQ (reference sequence). CDR3 size: 15 residues. CDR3 loop: CASSSRLQGNTEAFF. DNA for the CDR3: TGTGCCAGCAGCTCGAGATTACAGGGGAACACTGAAGCTTTCTTT.

The chain is built from TRBV7-8 and TRBJ2-4; 7 bases are a match to TRBD1. Germline lookup yields CDR1 SGHVS and CDR2 FQNEAQ. The CDR3 has 14 amino acids. The ends lost 3 bases at V and 9 bases at J; junction bases unmatched: 8. The CDR3 region is CASSFLTEGAIQYF. The DNA of the CDR3 is TGTGCCAGCAGCTTTCTGACAGAGGGGGCCATTCAGTACTTC.

CDR3 DNA sequence: TGTGCCAGCAGCCAACAGGGGTATAGCAATCAGCCCCAGCATTTT. Translation: CASSQQGYSNQPQHF. V usage is TRBV7-2 and J usage is TRBJ1-5, with 7 bases aligning to TRBD1. The CDR3 runs 15 residues. Germline-derived CDR1 and CDR2 are SGHTA and FQGNSA. J was trimmed by 0 bases and V by 5 bases; bases with no gene match: 4.

This chain connects TRBV27 to TRBJ1-4, with D uncertain. Per the germline V gene, CDR1 is MNHEY and CDR2 is SMNVEV (reference sequence). The V and J ends lost 8 bases and 5 bases respectively, with 6 bases between them. The CDR3 runs to 11 residues. The DNA for the CDR3 is TGTGCCAGCCGCGGGAATGAAAAACTGTTTTTT. Encoded protein: CASRGNEKLFF.

This chain joins TRBV4-1 and TRBJ1-1; D gene unclear. The CDR3 runs to 15 residues. Germline assignment: CDR1 MGHRA and CDR2 YSYEKL. Trimming took 0 bases from V and 2 from J, leaving 10 bases between them. The CDR3 is CASSQDLARNTEAFF. The CDR3, as DNA: TGCGCCAGCAGCCAAGATTTGGCACGAAACACTGAAGCTTTCTTT.